The 21 T cell receptor beta chains in this list originate from one sample, sequenced in a study of CD4 T cells in relation to SARS-CoV-2 and coronaviruses. These receptors are not linked to any known antigen. Before the COVID-19 pandemic, during about 2010-2018, CD4+ T cells were taken from unexposed donors. Isolation of CD4+ T cells took place after approximately 11 days in culture. Profiling relied on immunoSEQ multiplex PCR, and the TCRdb table lists in-frame clones only, not all of them. The sample holds tens of thousands of clones, 75% to 80% seen once. The sequencing input was CD4+ T cells from PBMCs, cultured in vitro. The receptor set was obtained from a human donor in good health.

The genes are TRBV5-6 and TRBJ2-2; 8 positions agree with TRBD1. V was clipped by 3 bases and J by 4 bases; unmatched bases: 17. CDR1 and CDR2 (germline): SGHDT, YYEEEE. The CDR3 spans 19 residues. CDR3 nucleotide sequence: TGTGCCAGCAGCTGGCGCTTCGACCCGGGACAGGCGAGCACCGGGGAGCTGTTTTTT. Translation gives CASSWRFDPGQASTGELFF. Filled out from reference TRBV5-6 and TRBJ2-2, the complete variable domain reads DAGVTQSPTHLIKTRGQQVTLRCSPKSGHDTVSWYQQALGQGPQFIFQYYEEEERQRGNFPDRFSGHQFPNYSSELNVNALLLGDSALYLCASSWRFDPGQASTGELFFGEGSRLTVL.

This chain connects TRBV2 to TRBJ2-1, with 8 nucleotides matching TRBD2. V lost 7 bases to trimming and J lost 1 base; unmatched junction nucleotides: 6. The CDR3 covers 15 residues. Per the germline V gene, CDR1 is SNHLY and CDR2 is FYNNEI. For the CDR3, the DNA is TGTGCCAGCAATTTCGGCGGGGGGTCCTACAATGAGCAGTTCTTC. Protein sequence: CASNFGGGSYNEQFF.

V and J are TRBV14 and TRBJ1-2; a weak D match, TRBD1 (6 bases). Germline CDR1 SGHDN, CDR2 FVKESK. This CDR3 is built from 15 residues. With 6 bases removed from V and 4 bases from J, the gap between germline ends came to 18 bases. CDR3: CASSPVGGGGYGYTF. Written as DNA, the CDR3 is TGTGCCAGCAGTCCCGTGGGGGGCGGTGGCTATGGCTACACCTTC.

This chain connects TRBV7-2 to TRBJ1-2; D uncertain. From germline, CDR1 is SGHTA and CDR2 FQGNSA. The CDR3 covers 12 residues. V was cut by 2 bases and J by 7 bases, with 8 bases left in between. CDR3 sequence: CASSLSNGGYTF. In nucleotides, the CDR3 is TGTGCCAGCAGCTTATCCAATGGTGGCTACACCTTC. Full variable domain (outside the CDR3, taken from reference TRBV7-2 and TRBJ1-2): GAGVSQSPSNKVTEKGKDVELRCDPISGHTALYWYRQSLGQGLEFLIYFQGNSAPDKSGLPSDRFSAERTGGSVSTLTIQRTQQEDSAVYLCASSLSNGGYTFGSGTRLTVV.

This clone was seen just once. The chain recombines TRBV7-9 with TRBJ2-5; D remains unclear. The V gene's germline CDR1 is SEHNR and CDR2 FQNEAQ (reference sequence). The length of the CDR3 is 13 residues. V was trimmed by 0 bases and J by 4 bases, leaving 6 bases between them. The CDR3 nucleotides are TGTGCCAGCAGCTTAGCATCCGGAGAGACCCAGTACTTC. Translating it yields CASSLASGETQYF. Combining the CDR3 with reference TRBV7-9 and TRBJ2-5 gives the whole variable domain DTGVSQNPRHKITKRGQNVTFRCDPISEHNRLYWYRQTLGQGPEFLTYFQNEAQLEKSRLLSDRFSAERPKGSFSTLEIQRTEQGDSAMYLCASSLASGETQYFGPGTRLLVL.

The V call is TRBV18, the J call TRBJ2-6; TRBD1 might be the D (7 bases). The CDR3 covers 17 residues. The germline V and J ends were trimmed by 3 bases and 0 bases, with 12 bases remaining between them. Looked up from germline, CDR1 is KGHSH and CDR2 is LQKENI. In DNA, the CDR3 is TGTGCCAGCTCACCCCGGGGGACAGTCTCTGGGGCCAACGTCCTGACTTTC. Its translation is CASSPRGTVSGANVLTF.

The rearrangement links TRBV4-1 to TRBJ2-3, with TRBD1 identical over 9 bases. The CDR3 is 15 amino acids. J was trimmed by 5 bases and V by 4 bases; bases with no gene match: 7. Looked up from germline, CDR1 is MGHRA and CDR2 is YSYEKL. The CDR3 protein is CASSPRQGVVDTQYF. As DNA, the CDR3 is TGCGCCAGCAGCCCTAGACAGGGGGTTGTAGATACGCAGTATTTT.

The chain joins TRBV7-2 to TRBJ2-7; D perhaps matches TRBD1 (6 bases). The V gene lost 0 bases and the J gene lost 4 bases, with 16 bases spanning the gap. Germline values: CDR1 SGHTA, CDR2 FQGNSA. This CDR3 has 16 residues. CDR3 sequence reads: CASSLAGGRGPYEQYF. The CDR3 coding sequence is TGTGCCAGCAGCTTAGCGGGCGGCAGGGGTCCATACGAGCAGTACTTC.

The V gene is TRBV4-3, the J gene TRBJ2-3; 7 nucleotides line up with TRBD2. V gave up 1 base and J gave up 4 bases; unmatched junction bases: 8. Germline CDR1 reads LGHNA; CDR2 reads YSLEER. CDR3 length: 16 amino acids. The CDR3: CASSQVWGGGADTQYF. CDR3 DNA sequence: TGCGCCAGCAGCCAAGTATGGGGGGGAGGGGCAGATACGCAGTATTTT.

This chain links TRBV12-3 or TRBV12-4 with TRBJ1-1; possible D gene TRBD1, 5 bases. The CDR3 has 13 residues. V lost 6 bases to trimming and J lost 1 base, with 9 bases between them. CDR3 amino acids: CASSTQANTEAFF. For the CDR3, the DNA is TGTGCCAGCAGCACACAGGCGAACACTGAAGCTTTCTTT.

This chain connects TRBV4-1 to TRBJ2-7; D unresolved. Deletions cut 4 bases from V and 0 bases from J, with 16 bases between. Germline assignment: CDR1 MGHRA and CDR2 YSYEKL. The CDR3 has 16 amino acids. CDR3 DNA: TGCGCCAGCAGCCCCCGTCAAAGAGGTAACTCCTACGAGCAGTACTTC. Translated: CASSPRQRGNSYEQYF.

The chain carries TRBV2 and TRBJ1-5; D is unresolved. The CDR3 sequence is 14 residues long. The germline gives CDR1 SNHLY, CDR2 FYNNEI. The V gene lost 6 bases and the J gene lost 4 bases, with 13 bases spanning the gap. The CDR3 region has the DNA TGTGCCAGCAGCCCCGTTACCGGTAATCAGCCCCAGCATTTT. This encodes CASSPVTGNQPQHF.

The chain couples TRBV28 to TRBJ1-1, with no clear D. The germline V gene encodes CDR1 MDHEN and CDR2 SYDVKM. Between the trimmed V and J ends, which lost 4 bases and 10 bases, there was a span of 13 bases. This CDR3 has 12 amino acids. The CDR3 DNA sequence: TGTGCCAGCAGTTCCCCCTCGACGCTAGCTTTCTTT. The encoded protein is CASSSPSTLAFF.

The V gene is TRBV4-1, the J gene TRBJ1-3, with 7 bases fitting TRBD1. This CDR3 spans 19 amino acids. The germline V gene encodes CDR1 MGHRA and CDR2 YSYEKL. V was pared by 0 bases and J by 0 bases, with 11 bases of the junction left unmatched. In DNA form, the CDR3 reads TGCGCCAGCAGCCAAGACAGGGGGGTGGGGGACAGCTCTGGAAACACCATATATTTT. This codes for CASSQDRGVGDSSGNTIYF.

The chain recombines TRBV10-2 with TRBJ2-7; 7 positions match TRBD2. The length of the CDR3 is 12 residues. CDR1 and CDR2 (germline): WSHSY, SAAADI. With 6 bases clipped from V and 7 bases from J, the junction kept 6 bases outside the gene matches. The CDR3 nucleotides are TGCGCCAGCAGCGCCGGACTAGGGGAGCAGTACTTC. Translated: CASSAGLGEQYF.

The chain recombines TRBV30 with TRBJ1-5; D uncertain. The CDR3 is made up of 14 amino acids. V was pared by 0 bases and J by 2 bases, with 8 bases between. In germline, CDR1 is GTSNPN, CDR2 SVGIG (reference sequence). CDR3 bases: TGTGCCTGGAGTGTAGCCCTGGGCAATCAGCCCCAGCATTTT. Amino acid sequence: CAWSVALGNQPQHF.

The chain combines TRBV2 with TRBJ2-7; 7 bases line up with TRBD1. Trimming took 7 bases from V and 4 from J; bases not matched to a gene: 10. Germline CDR1 and CDR2: SNHLY and FYNNEI. The CDR3 is made up of 14 amino acids. The CDR3 is CASKPGTEPYEQYF. The CDR3 DNA is TGTGCCAGCAAACCCGGGACAGAGCCGTACGAGCAGTACTTC.

V gene TRBV29-1 combines with J gene TRBJ1-2; D is ambiguous. Germline CDR1 SQVTM, CDR2 ANQGSEA. Trimming removed 4 bases from V and 3 bases from J, with 12 bases in between. The CDR3 covers 13 residues. The CDR3 loop is CSVGARADYGYTF. The CDR3, as DNA: TGCAGCGTTGGGGCCCGAGCCGACTATGGCTACACCTTC. Looking up the rest from reference TRBV29-1 and TRBJ1-2 gives the full variable domain: SAVISQKPSRDICQRGTSLTIQCQVDSQVTMMFWYRQQPGQSLTLIATANQGSEATYESGFVIDKFPISRPNLTFSTLTVSNMSPEDSSIYLCSVGARADYGYTFGSGTRLTVV.

The rearrangement links TRBV13 to TRBJ2-3; 10 bases fit TRBD1. This CDR3 is built from 15 residues. The junction had 5 bases not matched to a gene; V was cut back by 5 bases and J by 3 bases. CDR1 is PRHDT and CDR2 is FYEKMQ in the germline V gene (reference sequence). CDR3 loop: CASSPRDRGTDTQYF. CDR3 bases: TGTGCCAGCAGCCCCCGGGACAGGGGAACAGATACGCAGTATTTT.

J is TRBJ1-5 and V is TRBV4-1, with TRBD1 identical over 8 bases. V trimming: 1 base; J trimming: 2 bases; junction bases outside the gene matches: 7. The CDR3 is made up of 17 amino acids. CDR1 MGHRA and CDR2 YSYEKL come from the germline V gene. The CDR3 region is CASSQGSRGRGNQPQHF. The CDR3 DNA follows: TGCGCCAGCAGCCAAGGGTCCAGGGGGCGCGGCAATCAGCCCCAGCATTTT.

J is TRBJ1-1 and V is TRBV18; 7 bases fit TRBD1. The CDR3 runs to 15 residues. The trim removed 2 bases at V and 1 base at J, leaving 4 bases unmatched. CDR1 KGHSH and CDR2 LQKENI come from the germline V gene. The CDR3 bases are TGTGCCAGCTCACCATCGGACAGGAGGAACACTGAAGCTTTCTTT. Its protein product is CASSPSDRRNTEAFF.